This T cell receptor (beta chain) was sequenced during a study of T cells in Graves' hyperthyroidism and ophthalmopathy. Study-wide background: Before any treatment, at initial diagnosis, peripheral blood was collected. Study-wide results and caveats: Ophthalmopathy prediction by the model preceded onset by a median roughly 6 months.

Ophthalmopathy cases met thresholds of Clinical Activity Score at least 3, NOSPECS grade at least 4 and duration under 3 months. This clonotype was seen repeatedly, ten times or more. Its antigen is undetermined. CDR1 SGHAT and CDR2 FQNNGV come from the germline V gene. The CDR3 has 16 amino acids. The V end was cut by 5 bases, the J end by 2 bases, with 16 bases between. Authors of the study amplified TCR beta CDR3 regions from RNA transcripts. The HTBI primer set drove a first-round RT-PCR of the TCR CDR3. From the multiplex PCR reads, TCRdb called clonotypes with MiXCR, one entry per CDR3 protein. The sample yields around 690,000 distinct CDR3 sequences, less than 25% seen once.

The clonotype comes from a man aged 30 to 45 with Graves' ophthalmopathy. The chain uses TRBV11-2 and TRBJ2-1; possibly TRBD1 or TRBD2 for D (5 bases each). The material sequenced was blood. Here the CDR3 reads CASSQLRRGAYNEQFF. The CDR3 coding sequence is TGTGCCAGCAGCCAACTCCGGCGAGGGGCCTACAATGAGCAGTTCTTC. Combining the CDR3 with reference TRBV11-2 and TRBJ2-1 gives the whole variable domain EAGVAQSPRYKIIEKRQSVAFWCNPISGHATLYWYQQILGQGPKLLIQFQNNGVVDDSQLPKDRFSAERLKGVDSTLKIQPAKLEDSAVYLCASSQLRRGAYNEQFFGPGTRLTVL.